Each of the 10 T cell receptor beta chains below was sequenced from the same sample in a study of blood T cell repertoires in COVID-19. The repertoire was sequenced with immunoSEQ multiplex PCR; TCRdb's copy has only in-frame clones and lacks some. The sample contains approximately 5,900 clones, around 84% of which appear only once. The material sequenced was peripheral blood. The receptors here all came from a human donor with active COVID-19. The donor label of this sample is uncertain.

The V call is TRBV6-1, the J call TRBJ2-7, with 8 bases aligning to TRBD2. Germline loops: CDR1 MNHNS, CDR2 SASEGT. V shed 1 base, J shed 3 bases, and the junction held 5 bases outside the gene matches. This CDR3 is 15 amino acids long. CDR3 DNA: TGTGCCAGCAGTGAAGGGCTAGCGGGCTTCTACGAGCAGTACGTC. Translation: CASSEGLAGFYEQYV.

The count of this clone is one. The chain couples TRBV6-1 to TRBJ2-2; D is unclear. Germline assignment: CDR1 MNHNS and CDR2 SASEGT. The length of the CDR3 is 16 residues. The V gene lost 2 bases and the J gene lost 6 bases, with 16 bases spanning the gap. The CDR3 DNA reads as TGTGCCAGCAGTGAAAAGGCCCGATTCGGAGCCGGGGAGCTGTTTTTT. It is translated as CASSEKARFGAGELFF.

The V call is TRBV15, the J call TRBJ1-2; 7 bases agree with TRBD1. CDR1 and CDR2 (germline): LNHNV, YYDKDF (reference sequence). J lost 8 bases, V lost 5 bases, and 11 bases had no gene match. This CDR3 contains 14 residues. The DNA of the CDR3 is TGTGCCACCAGCGAGGACAGGTTTCGGTGGGGCTACACCTTC. This codes for CATSEDRFRWGYTF.

The J gene is TRBJ2-2, the V gene TRBV19; possibly TRBD2 for D (6 bases). Trimming took off 4 bases at V and 0 bases at J, with 15 bases between the two ends. Germline V gives CDR1 LNHDA, CDR2 SQIVND (reference sequence). CDR3 size: 17 residues. The CDR3 DNA is TGTGCCAGTAGTACGGGGGTGTGGGGGGCGAACACCGGGGAGCTGTTTTTT. Residues: CASSTGVWGANTGELFF. The variable domain in full, completed from reference TRBV19 and TRBJ2-2, reads DGGITQSPKYLFRKEGQNVTLSCEQNLNHDAMYWYRQDPGQGLRLIYYSQIVNDFQKGDIAEGYSVSREKKESFPLTVTSAQKNPTAFYLCASSTGVWGANTGELFFGEGSRLTVL.

By sample fraction, this clone is large. This chain connects TRBV2 to TRBJ2-6, with D unresolved. The CDR3 runs 13 residues. V lost 11 bases to trimming and J lost 2 bases, with 10 bases between them. Germline CDR1 and CDR2: SNHLY and FYNNEI. The DNA of the CDR3 is TGTGCCCGTTCGAGTCCTGGGGCCAACGTCCTGACTTTC. It encodes CARSSPGANVLTF.

The chain links TRBV11-2 to TRBJ2-3, with D possibly TRBD1 on 6 matching bases. V was trimmed by 5 bases and J by 0 bases, leaving 18 bases between them. The CDR3 is made up of 17 amino acids. The V gene's germline CDR1 is SGHAT and CDR2 FQNNGV. The CDR3 nucleotides are TGTGCCAGCAGCCCGCACCCCTGGGGGCTTAGCACAGATACGCAGTATTTT. As protein: CASSPHPWGLSTDTQYF.

This clone was observed a single time. V and J are TRBV6-1 and TRBJ2-3; 12 bases match TRBD2. The trim removed 2 bases at V and 0 bases at J, leaving 9 bases unmatched. The germline gives CDR1 MNHNS, CDR2 SASEGT. The length of the CDR3 is 19 residues. The CDR3 region has the DNA TGTGCCAGCAGTGAAACCACTAGCGGGGGGCAAGCTAGCACAGATACGCAGTATTTT. It translates to CASSETTSGGQASTDTQYF.

This chain links TRBV4-1 with TRBJ2-7; D is perhaps TRBD1 (6 bases). CDR1 MGHRA and CDR2 YSYEKL come from the germline V gene. V was cut by 4 bases and J by 5 bases, with 9 bases left in between. The CDR3 sequence is 12 residues long. Here the CDR3 reads CASSPAGDEQYV. In nucleotides, the CDR3 is TGCGCCAGCAGCCCCGCAGGGGACGAGCAGTACGTC.

The rearrangement links TRBV7-9 to TRBJ2-1, with 7 nucleotides matching TRBD1. Looked up from germline, CDR1 is SEHNR and CDR2 is FQNEAQ (reference sequence). V trimming: 5 bases; J trimming: 1 base; junction bases outside the gene matches: 5. The CDR3 runs 15 residues. In DNA form, the CDR3 reads TGTGCCAGCAGCGTTCCGGGACAGTCCTACAATGAGCAGTTCTTC. Protein product: CASSVPGQSYNEQFF.

Judged by abundance, this clone is large. The genes are TRBV13 and TRBJ2-7; TRBD2 agrees at 8 bases. J was trimmed by 7 bases and V by 6 bases; bases with no gene match: 11. Germline V gives CDR1 PRHDT, CDR2 FYEKMQ (reference sequence). The CDR3 runs 14 residues. The CDR3 spells CASRWRGADREQYF. The DNA of the CDR3 is TGTGCCAGCAGATGGCGGGGGGCCGATCGGGAGCAGTACTTC.